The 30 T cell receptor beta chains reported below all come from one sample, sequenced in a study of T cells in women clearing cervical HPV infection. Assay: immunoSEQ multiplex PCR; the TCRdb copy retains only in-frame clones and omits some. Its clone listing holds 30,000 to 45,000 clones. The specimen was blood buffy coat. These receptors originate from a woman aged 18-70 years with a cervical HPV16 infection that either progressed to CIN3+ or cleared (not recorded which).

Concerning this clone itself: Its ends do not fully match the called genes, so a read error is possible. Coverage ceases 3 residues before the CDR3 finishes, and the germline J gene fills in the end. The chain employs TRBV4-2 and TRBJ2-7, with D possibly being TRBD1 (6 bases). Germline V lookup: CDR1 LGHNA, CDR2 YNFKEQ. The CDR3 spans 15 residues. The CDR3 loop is CASSQEGTPAYEQYF. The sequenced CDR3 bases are TGCGCCAGCAGCCAGGAAGGGACACCGGCCTACGAG.

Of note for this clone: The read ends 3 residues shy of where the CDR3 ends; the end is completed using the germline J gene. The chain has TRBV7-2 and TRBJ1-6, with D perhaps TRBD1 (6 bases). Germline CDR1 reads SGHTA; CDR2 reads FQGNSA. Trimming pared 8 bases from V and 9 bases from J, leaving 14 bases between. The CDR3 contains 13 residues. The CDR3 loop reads CASHRVGGSPLHF. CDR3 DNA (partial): TGTGCCAGCCACAGGGTTGGTGGTTCACCC.

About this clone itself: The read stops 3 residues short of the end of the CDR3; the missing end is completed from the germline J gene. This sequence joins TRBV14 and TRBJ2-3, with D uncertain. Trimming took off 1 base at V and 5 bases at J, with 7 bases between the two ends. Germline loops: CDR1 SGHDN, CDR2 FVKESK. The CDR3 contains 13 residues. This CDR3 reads CASSQAGRDTQYF. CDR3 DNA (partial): TGTGCCAGCAGCCAAGCGGGTAGAGATACG.

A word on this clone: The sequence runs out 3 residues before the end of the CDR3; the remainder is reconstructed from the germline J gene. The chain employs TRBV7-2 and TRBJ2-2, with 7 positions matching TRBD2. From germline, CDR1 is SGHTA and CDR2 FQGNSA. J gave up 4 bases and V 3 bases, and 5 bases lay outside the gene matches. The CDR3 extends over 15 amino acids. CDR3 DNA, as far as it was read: TGTGCCAGCAGCTTTTCTAGCGGTTCCACCGGGGAG. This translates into CASSFSSGSTGE. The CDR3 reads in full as CASSFSSGSTGELFF.

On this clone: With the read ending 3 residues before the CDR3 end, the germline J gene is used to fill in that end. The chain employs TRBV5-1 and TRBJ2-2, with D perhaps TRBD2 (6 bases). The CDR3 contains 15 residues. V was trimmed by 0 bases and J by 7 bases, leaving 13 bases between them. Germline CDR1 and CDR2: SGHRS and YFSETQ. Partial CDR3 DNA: TGCGCCAGCAGCTTGGAAGGCAGGGACTTCGGGGAG. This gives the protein CASSLEGRDFGE. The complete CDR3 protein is CASSLEGRDFGELFF.

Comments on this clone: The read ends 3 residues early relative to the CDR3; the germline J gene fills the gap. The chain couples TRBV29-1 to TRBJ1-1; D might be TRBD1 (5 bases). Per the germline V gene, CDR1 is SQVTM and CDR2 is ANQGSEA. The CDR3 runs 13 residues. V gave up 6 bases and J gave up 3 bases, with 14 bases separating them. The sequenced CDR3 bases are TGCAGCGTACAGACAGCTACTTACACTGAA. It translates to CSVQTATYTE. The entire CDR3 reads CSVQTATYTEAFF.

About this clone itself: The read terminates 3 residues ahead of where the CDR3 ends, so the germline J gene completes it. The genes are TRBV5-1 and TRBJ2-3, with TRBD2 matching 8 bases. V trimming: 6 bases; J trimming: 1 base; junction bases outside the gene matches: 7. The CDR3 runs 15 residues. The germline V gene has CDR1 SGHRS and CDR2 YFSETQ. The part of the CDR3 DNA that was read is TGCGCCAGCAACACCGGCGGGGGGCGCACAGATACG. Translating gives CASNTGGGRTDT. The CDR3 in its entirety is CASNTGGGRTDTQYF.

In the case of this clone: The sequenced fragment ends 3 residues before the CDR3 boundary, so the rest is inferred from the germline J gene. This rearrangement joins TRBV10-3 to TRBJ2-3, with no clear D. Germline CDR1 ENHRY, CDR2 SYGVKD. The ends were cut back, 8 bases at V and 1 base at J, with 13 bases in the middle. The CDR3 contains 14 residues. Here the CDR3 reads CAIPVRRCTDTQYF. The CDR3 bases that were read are TGTGCCATCCCCGTGCGAAGATGCACAGATACG.

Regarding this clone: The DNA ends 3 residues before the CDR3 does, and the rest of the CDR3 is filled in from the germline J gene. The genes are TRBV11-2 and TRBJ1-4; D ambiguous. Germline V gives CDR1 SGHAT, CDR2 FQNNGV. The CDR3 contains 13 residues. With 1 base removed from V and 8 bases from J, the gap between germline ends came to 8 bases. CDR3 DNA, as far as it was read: TGTGCCAGCAGCTTAGCCCCTACCGAAAAA. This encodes CASSLAPTEK. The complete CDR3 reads CASSLAPTEKLFF.

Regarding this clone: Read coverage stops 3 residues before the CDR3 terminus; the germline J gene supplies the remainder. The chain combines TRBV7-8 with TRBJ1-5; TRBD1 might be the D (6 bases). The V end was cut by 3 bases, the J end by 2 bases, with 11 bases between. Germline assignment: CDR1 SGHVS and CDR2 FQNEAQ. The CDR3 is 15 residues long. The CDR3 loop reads CASSLWDMGNQPQHF. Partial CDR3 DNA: TGTGCCAGCAGCTTGTGGGACATGGGCAATCAGCCC. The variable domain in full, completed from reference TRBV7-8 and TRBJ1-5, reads GAGVSQSPRYKVAKRGQDVALRCDPISGHVSLFWYQQALGQGPEFLTYFQNEAQLDKSGLPSDRFFAERPEGSVSTLKIQRTQQEDSAVYLCASSLWDMGNQPQHFGDGTRLSIL.

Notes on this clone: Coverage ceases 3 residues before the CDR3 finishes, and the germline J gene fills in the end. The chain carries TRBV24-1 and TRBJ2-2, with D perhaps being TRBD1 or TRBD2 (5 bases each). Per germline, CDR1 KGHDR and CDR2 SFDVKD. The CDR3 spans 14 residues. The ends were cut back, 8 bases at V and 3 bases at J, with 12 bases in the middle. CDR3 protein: CATKGRGDTGELFF. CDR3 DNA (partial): TGTGCCACCAAAGGTAGAGGGGACACCGGGGAG.

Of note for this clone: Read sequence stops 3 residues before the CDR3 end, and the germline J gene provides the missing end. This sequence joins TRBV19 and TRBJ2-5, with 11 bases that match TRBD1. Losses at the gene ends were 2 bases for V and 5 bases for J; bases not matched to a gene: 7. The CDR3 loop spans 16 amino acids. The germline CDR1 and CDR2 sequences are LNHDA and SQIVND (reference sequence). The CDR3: CASSISGQGAFETQYF. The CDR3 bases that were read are TGTGCCAGTAGTATATCCGGACAGGGGGCGTTTGAGACC.

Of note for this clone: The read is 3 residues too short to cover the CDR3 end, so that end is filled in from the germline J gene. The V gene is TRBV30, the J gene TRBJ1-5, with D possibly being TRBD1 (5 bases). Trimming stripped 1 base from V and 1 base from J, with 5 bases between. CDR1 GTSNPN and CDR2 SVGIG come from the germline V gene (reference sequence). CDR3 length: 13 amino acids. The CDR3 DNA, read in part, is TGTGCCTGGAGTGGACAGAGCAATCAGCCC. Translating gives CAWSGQSNQP. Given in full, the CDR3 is CAWSGQSNQPQHF.

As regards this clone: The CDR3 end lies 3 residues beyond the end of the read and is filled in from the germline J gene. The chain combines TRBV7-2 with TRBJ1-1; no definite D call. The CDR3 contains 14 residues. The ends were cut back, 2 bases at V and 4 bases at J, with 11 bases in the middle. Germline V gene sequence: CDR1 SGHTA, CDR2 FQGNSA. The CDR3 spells CASSLWVRGTEAFF. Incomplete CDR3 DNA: TGTGCCAGCAGCTTATGGGTTCGGGGCACTGAA. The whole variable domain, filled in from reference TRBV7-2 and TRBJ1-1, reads GAGVSQSPSNKVTEKGKDVELRCDPISGHTALYWYRQSLGQGLEFLIYFQGNSAPDKSGLPSDRFSAERTGGSVSTLTIQRTQQEDSAVYLCASSLWVRGTEAFFGQGTRLTVV.

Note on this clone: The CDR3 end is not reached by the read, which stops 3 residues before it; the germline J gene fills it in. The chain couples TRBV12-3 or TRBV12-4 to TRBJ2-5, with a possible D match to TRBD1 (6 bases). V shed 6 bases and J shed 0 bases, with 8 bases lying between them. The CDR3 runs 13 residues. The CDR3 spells CASRRTDQETQYF. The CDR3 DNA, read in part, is TGTGCCAGCAGGAGGACAGACCAAGAGACC.

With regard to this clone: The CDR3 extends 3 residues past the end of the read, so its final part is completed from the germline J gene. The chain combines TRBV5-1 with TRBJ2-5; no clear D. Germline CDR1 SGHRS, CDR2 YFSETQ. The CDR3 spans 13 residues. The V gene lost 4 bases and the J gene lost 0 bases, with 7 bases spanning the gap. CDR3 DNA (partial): TGCGCCAGCAGCCCCGTTCACCAAGAGACC. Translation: CASSPVHQET. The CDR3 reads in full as CASSPVHQETQYF.

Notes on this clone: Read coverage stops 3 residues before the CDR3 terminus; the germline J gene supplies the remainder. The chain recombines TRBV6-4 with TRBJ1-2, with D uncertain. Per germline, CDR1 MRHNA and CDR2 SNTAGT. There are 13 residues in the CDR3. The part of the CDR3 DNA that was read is TGTGCCAGCAGTGACTCGTCGGGGTACGGC. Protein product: CASSDSSGYG. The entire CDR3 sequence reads CASSDSSGYGYTF.

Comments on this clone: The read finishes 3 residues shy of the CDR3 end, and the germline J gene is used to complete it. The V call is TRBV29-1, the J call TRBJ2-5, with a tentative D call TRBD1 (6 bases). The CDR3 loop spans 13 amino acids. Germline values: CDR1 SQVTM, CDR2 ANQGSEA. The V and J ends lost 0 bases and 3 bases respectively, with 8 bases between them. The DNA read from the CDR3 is TGCAGCGTTGAAGACAGGGGTAAAGAGACC. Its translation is CSVEDRGKET. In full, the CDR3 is CSVEDRGKETQYF.

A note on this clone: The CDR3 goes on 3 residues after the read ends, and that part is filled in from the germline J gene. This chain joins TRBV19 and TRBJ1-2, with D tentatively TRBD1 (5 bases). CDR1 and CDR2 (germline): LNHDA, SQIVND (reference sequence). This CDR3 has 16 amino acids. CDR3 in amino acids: CASQEGQGDSYNDYTF. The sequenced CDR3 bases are TGTGCCAGTCAGGAGGGCCAAGGGGATTCCTACAATGAC.

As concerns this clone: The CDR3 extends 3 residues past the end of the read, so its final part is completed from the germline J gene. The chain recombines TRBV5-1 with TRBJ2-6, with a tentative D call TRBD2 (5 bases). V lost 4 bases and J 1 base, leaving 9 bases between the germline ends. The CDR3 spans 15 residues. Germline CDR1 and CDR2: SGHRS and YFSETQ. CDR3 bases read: TGCGCCAGCAGCCCGACGGGGTCTGGGGCCAACGTC. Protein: CASSPTGSGANV. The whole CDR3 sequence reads CASSPTGSGANVLTF. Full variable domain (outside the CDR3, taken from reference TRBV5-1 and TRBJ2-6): KAGVTQTPRYLIKTRGQQVTLSCSPISGHRSVSWYQQTPGQGLQFLFEYFSETQRNKGNFPGRFSGRQFSNSRSEMNVSTLELGDSALYLCASSPTGSGANVLTFGAGSRLTVL.

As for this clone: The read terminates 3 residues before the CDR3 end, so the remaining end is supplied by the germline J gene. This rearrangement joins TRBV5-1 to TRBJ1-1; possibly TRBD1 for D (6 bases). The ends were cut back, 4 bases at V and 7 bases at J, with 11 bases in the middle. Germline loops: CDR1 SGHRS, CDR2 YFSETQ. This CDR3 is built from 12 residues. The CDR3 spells CASSVDRNEAFF. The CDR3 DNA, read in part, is TGCGCCAGCAGCGTAGACAGGAATGAA.

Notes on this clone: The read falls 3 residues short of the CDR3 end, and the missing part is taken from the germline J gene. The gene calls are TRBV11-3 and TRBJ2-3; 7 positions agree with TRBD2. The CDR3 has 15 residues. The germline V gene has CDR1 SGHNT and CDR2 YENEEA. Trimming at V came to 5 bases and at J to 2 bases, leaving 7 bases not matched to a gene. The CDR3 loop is CASSLTSKSTDTQYF. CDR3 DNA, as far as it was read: TGTGCCAGCAGCCTGACTAGCAAGTCCACAGATACG.

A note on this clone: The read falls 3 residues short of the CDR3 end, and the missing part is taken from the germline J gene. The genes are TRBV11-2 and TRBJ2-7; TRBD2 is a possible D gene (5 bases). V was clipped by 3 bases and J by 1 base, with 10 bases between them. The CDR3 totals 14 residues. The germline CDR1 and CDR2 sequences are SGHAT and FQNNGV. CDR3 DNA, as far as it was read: TGTGCCAGCAGCTTCGACTGGAGGTCCTACGAG. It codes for CASSFDWRSYE. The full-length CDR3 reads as CASSFDWRSYEQYF.

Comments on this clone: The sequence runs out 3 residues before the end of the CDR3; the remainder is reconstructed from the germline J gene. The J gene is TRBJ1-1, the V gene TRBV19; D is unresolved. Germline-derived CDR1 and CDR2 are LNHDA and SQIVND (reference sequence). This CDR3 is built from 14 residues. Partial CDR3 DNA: TGTGCCAGTAGTATAGGCGGTCACTCCTACGAG. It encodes CASSIGGHSYE. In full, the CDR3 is CASSIGGHSYEAFF.

Partial CDR3 DNA: TGTGCCAGCAGCTCGCGCCCTGAA. This codes for CASSSRPE. The whole CDR3 protein reads CASSSRPEAFF. The rearrangement links TRBV7-8 to TRBJ1-1; D unresolved. The read terminates 3 residues before the CDR3 end, so the remaining end is supplied by the germline J gene. CDR1 and CDR2 from the germline V gene are SGHVS and FQNEAQ. The CDR3 spans 11 residues. V shed 4 bases and J shed 6 bases, with 6 bases lying between them.

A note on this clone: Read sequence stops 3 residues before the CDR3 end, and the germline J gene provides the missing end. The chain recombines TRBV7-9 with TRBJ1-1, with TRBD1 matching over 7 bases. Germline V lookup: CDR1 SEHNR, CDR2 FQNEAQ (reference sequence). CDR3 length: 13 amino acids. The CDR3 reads CASSSIRQGQAFF. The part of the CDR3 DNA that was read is TGTGCCAGCAGTTCAATCAGACAGGGTCAA.

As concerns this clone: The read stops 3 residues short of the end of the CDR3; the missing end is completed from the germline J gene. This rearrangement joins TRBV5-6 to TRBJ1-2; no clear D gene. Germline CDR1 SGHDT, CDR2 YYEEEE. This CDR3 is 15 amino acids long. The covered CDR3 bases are TGTGCCAGCAGCTTCAGGCAAAGAAACTCCTACGAC. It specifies CASSFRQRNSYD. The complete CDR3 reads CASSFRQRNSYDYTF.

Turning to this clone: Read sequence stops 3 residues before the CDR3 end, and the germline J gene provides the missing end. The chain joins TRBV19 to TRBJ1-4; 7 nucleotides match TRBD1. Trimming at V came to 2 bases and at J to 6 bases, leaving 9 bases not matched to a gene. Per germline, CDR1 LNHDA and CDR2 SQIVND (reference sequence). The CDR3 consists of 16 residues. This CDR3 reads CASSIRKTGRDEKLFF. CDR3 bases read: TGTGCCAGTAGTATACGGAAGACAGGGAGAGATGAAAAA.

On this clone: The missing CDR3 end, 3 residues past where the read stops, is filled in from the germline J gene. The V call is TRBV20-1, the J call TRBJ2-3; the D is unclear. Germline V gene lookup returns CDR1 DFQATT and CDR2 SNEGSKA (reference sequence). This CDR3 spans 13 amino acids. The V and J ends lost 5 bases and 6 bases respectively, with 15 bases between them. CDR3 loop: CSAPKEMRDTQYF. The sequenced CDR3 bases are TGCAGTGCTCCCAAAGAAATGCGGGATACG.

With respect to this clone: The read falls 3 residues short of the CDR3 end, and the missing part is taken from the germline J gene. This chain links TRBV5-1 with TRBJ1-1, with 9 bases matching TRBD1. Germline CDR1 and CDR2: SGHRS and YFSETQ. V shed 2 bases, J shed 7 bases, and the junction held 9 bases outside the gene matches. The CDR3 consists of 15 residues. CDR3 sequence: CASSLSGDRGDEAFF. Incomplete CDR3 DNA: TGCGCCAGCAGCTTAAGCGGAGACAGGGGGGATGAA.